Below are 16 T cell receptor beta chains sequenced from a single sample in a study of blood T cells in healthy people across ages. Next came a second PCR, run for about 7 to 12 cycles, which used a sample-barcoded 5' primer along with a J-beta primer mix. TCRdb fed the 5' RACE reads into MiXCR, producing one record per CDR3 protein. The sample holds approximately 850,000 distinct CDR3 sequences, nearly 60% seen once. Specimen: blood. The receptors were sampled from a man aged 30 to 45 in good health.

This clonotype was found a few times. The chain uses TRBV29-1 and TRBJ2-7, with no clear D. The CDR3 is made up of 13 amino acids. The germline gives CDR1 SQVTM, CDR2 ANQGSEA. The V gene lost 4 bases and the J gene lost 9 bases, with 19 bases spanning the gap. CDR3 bases: TGCAGCGTTGTCCTGGGCGACCTACGAGTGCAGTACTTC. Its translation: CSVVLGDLRVQYF.

This chain joins TRBV12-3 or TRBV12-4 and TRBJ1-5, with 7 bases fitting TRBD1. V lost 7 bases to trimming and J lost 5 bases; unmatched junction nucleotides: 8. The CDR3 extends over 14 amino acids. CDR3 bases: TGTGCCAGCACCCAGGACAGGCCCTATCAGCCCCAGCATTTT. This sequence encodes CASTQDRPYQPQHF.

The V gene is TRBV7-2, the J gene TRBJ1-1; 8 nucleotides line up with TRBD1. The CDR3 is 13 residues long. Germline CDR1 reads SGHTA; CDR2 reads FQGNSA. The trim removed 5 bases at V and 10 bases at J, leaving 9 bases unmatched. CDR3 amino acids: CASSPDREYRAFF. Written as DNA, the CDR3 is TGTGCCAGCAGCCCGGACAGGGAATATAGAGCTTTCTTT.

V is TRBV28 and J is TRBJ1-2; D ambiguous. Germline CDR1 is MDHEN and CDR2 is SYDVKM. With 8 bases removed from V and 5 bases from J, the gap between germline ends came to 15 bases. The CDR3 extends over 13 amino acids. This CDR3 reads CASSGGVGYGYTF. For the CDR3, the DNA is TGTGCCAGCTCCGGTGGGGTTGGGTATGGCTACACCTTC.

The sample holds one count of this clonotype. V and J are TRBV4-3 and TRBJ1-1; unclear D gene. The CDR3 consists of 15 residues. Germline values: CDR1 LGHNA, CDR2 YSLEER. With 0 bases removed from V and 1 base from J, the gap between germline ends came to 9 bases. The CDR3 loop reads CASSQERDRNTEAFF. The DNA for the CDR3 is TGCGCCAGCAGCCAAGAAAGGGATCGGAACACTGAAGCTTTCTTT.

The chain carries TRBV28 and TRBJ2-5; 12 nucleotides match TRBD2. Germline loops: CDR1 MDHEN, CDR2 SYDVKM. The CDR3 runs to 20 residues. The V and J ends lost 5 bases and 2 bases, in that order; junction bases with no gene match: 18. CDR3 coding DNA: TGTGCCAGCAGTACGATGAGGACTAGCGGGAAAGGAGCCCCACAAGAGACCCAGTACTTC. This gives the protein CASSTMRTSGKGAPQETQYF.

The chain employs TRBV14 and TRBJ2-1; D gene unclear. CDR1 and CDR2 from the germline V gene are SGHDN and FVKESK. V gave up 4 bases and J gave up 3 bases, with 10 bases separating them. This CDR3 comprises 14 residues. CDR3 residues: CASSRMGVYNEQFF. The CDR3 DNA reads TGTGCCAGCAGCCGCATGGGTGTCTACAATGAGCAGTTCTTC.

For the CDR3, the DNA is TGCAGCGTTGGTGGGACAGGGGCCTACGAGCAGTACTTC. Translation: CSVGGTGAYEQYF. The chain combines TRBV29-1 with TRBJ2-7; 10 bases align to TRBD1. This CDR3 region has 13 residues. Germline values: CDR1 SQVTM, CDR2 ANQGSEA. V shed 4 bases and J 2 bases; nucleotides not matched to a gene: 2.

The rearrangement uses TRBV6-1 and TRBJ2-1; D ambiguous. The CDR3 sequence is 11 residues long. Germline values: CDR1 MNHNS, CDR2 SASEGT. Trimming shortened V by 2 bases and J by 14 bases, and 10 bases separated the two germline ends. The CDR3 nucleotides read TGTGCCAGCAGTGAAATTAGACGGGAGTTCTTC. Its translation is CASSEIRREFF.

This chain joins TRBV7-2 and TRBJ2-1, with a tentative D call TRBD2 (6 bases). The germline V gene has CDR1 SGHTA and CDR2 FQGNSA. The CDR3 contains 15 residues. Trimming took off 8 bases at V and 6 bases at J, with 20 bases between the two ends. In DNA form, the CDR3 reads TGTGCCAGCCACCGTCCGGGAGTGGTAGGCAATGAGCAGTTCTTC. Translation gives CASHRPGVVGNEQFF.

The chain carries TRBV14 and TRBJ2-1; 10 bases are shared with TRBD1. Germline V gene lookup returns CDR1 SGHDN and CDR2 FVKESK. The V segment lost 4 bases and the J segment 1 base; nucleotides outside the gene matches: 10. The CDR3 length is 18 residues. CDR3 sequence: CASSPYPGDRGSYNEQFF. CDR3 coding DNA: TGTGCCAGCAGCCCCTACCCGGGGGACAGGGGTTCCTACAATGAGCAGTTCTTC.

V gene TRBV11-2 combines with J gene TRBJ2-7; D gene ambiguous. Germline V lookup: CDR1 SGHAT, CDR2 FQNNGV. The CDR3 extends over 15 amino acids. The V gene lost 0 bases and the J gene lost 1 base, with 10 bases spanning the gap. The CDR3 sequence: CASSLERLESYEQYF. The CDR3 bases are TGTGCCAGCAGCTTAGAGAGGTTGGAATCCTACGAGCAGTACTTC.

Worth noting for this clonotype: A much larger clone lies one base from this, so it may be a read error. V is TRBV10-3 and J is TRBJ2-1; TRBD1 matches at 8 bases. The better agreement between TRBJ2-7 and the DNA end casts doubt on the J call. Germline loops: CDR1 ENHRY, CDR2 SYGVKD. The CDR3 totals 13 residues. Here the CDR3 reads CAITGGGRNEQYF. The CDR3 coding sequence is TGTGCCATCACAGGGGGCGGACGGAATGAGCAGTACTTC.

The genes are TRBV4-2 and TRBJ2-7, with 8 bases identical to TRBD2. This CDR3 spans 15 amino acids. Germline lookup yields CDR1 LGHNA and CDR2 YNFKEQ. The junction had 4 bases not matched to a gene; V was cut back by 0 bases and J by 3 bases. The CDR3 reads CASSQDGREGYEQYF. CDR3 nucleotide sequence: TGTGCCAGCAGCCAAGATGGTCGGGAGGGCTACGAGCAGTACTTC.

This CDR3 is CASVFAGTTTYEQYF. CDR3 DNA: TGTGCCAGCGTATTTGCCGGGACTACAACCTACGAGCAGTACTTC. V gene TRBV6-1 combines with J gene TRBJ2-7; 7 nucleotides match TRBD2. Trimming cost V 8 bases and J 2 bases; bases outside gene matches: 12. CDR3 length: 15 amino acids. The germline CDR1 and CDR2 sequences are MNHNS and SASEGT.

The rearrangement uses TRBV7-9 and TRBJ2-1, with D unresolved. V gave up 7 bases and J gave up 0 bases, with 10 bases separating them. The CDR3 runs to 14 residues. The germline V gene encodes CDR1 SEHNR and CDR2 FQNEAQ (reference sequence). DNA of the CDR3: TGTGCCAGCAACTACTGGAGCTCCTACAATGAGCAGTTCTTC. Its translation: CASNYWSSYNEQFF.